This TCR beta chain was recorded in a study of T-cell memory formation after mild COVID-19 (dated by TCRdb to the early 2020s). About the full investigation: Most TCR sequence clusters were specific to one of the two donors. T-cell clones expanding and contracting after mild COVID-19 in two donors were tracked by longitudinal TCRalpha and TCRbeta repertoire sequencing. The cohort was made up of two young adult volunteers, one female and one male, who were previously healthy. Broader findings and caveats from the paper: Some responding clones were detected in pre-infection memory, suggesting pre-existing cross-reactive memory T cells joined the SARS-CoV-2 response. Contracting CD4+ clones appeared mostly in the CM and EM memory subsets, whereas CD8+ clones were enriched in EMRA. SARS-CoV-2 specificity was not confirmed for the second-wave clones peaking on day 37. Only two mild cases were covered by the study, and larger cohorts that include severe cases with pre-infection samples were considered necessary. Clones that contracted from day 15 to 85 showed balanced CD4/CD8 phenotypes, whereas a second wave of clones that expanded from day 15 to 37 leaned towards CD4+.

This clonotype was seen a few times. Its binding antigen is unknown. Per-base qualities were not stored, and no clone one base away is much larger. Ficoll-Paque density gradient centrifugation was used to isolate PBMCs. Data came from an Illumina NovaSeq 6000. TCRalpha and TCRbeta cDNA libraries were built by 5'RACE with constant-segment primers, adding sample barcodes and unique molecular identifiers. RNA was extracted from every sample with Trizol reagent. Amplification of the libraries took two PCR steps, and the second step added a second sample barcode plus Illumina TruSeq adapters. Sequencing of libraries was performed on an Illumina NovaSeq with 2 x 150 bp paired-end reads. The published analysis was carried out like this. The reads were demultiplexed and collapsed into UMI-guided consensus sequences using migec v1.2.7. Using mixcr v2.1.11, UMI consensuses were aligned to TRA and TRB V and J templates and then assembled into clonotypes. A clonotype was counted as expanded or contracted only when both edgeR and NoisET called the clonotype significant, with the noise models trained on biological replicates. For edgeR calls, the cutoffs were a false discovery rate-adjusted p below 0.01 and a log2 fold-change threshold of 1. As an exploratory analysis of dynamics, max-normalized trajectories of the 1000 most abundant clonotypes were examined with PCA combined with hierarchical clustering. Each responding clone was given a CD4 or CD8 phenotype based on the CD4+ and CD8+ repertoires, which had been sequenced separately. The raw public data were reprocessed by TCRdb itself: fastp quality trimming at Q25, MiXCR clonotype calling, in-frame beta chains only. Identical CDR3 protein sequences are pooled into one entry, listed with their most common genes and DNA. These V and J calls derive from TCRdb rather than the authors' analysis. Recorded for this sample are roughly 100,000 distinct CDR3 sequences; around an eighth of them occurred a single time. More than 25% of the sample is in the top ten clones.

The CDR3 sequence holds 16 residues, the cysteine and phenylalanine included. Just CDR3 DNA is preserved here, 48 bases in frame from base 1. Trimming at the junction amounts to 0 bases on V and 0 bases on J, and the germline ends lie 11 bases apart. CDR1 and CDR2 (MNHEY, SVGAGI) derive from the germline V gene. This clonotype originated in an adult woman who had mild COVID-19 (a few samples of this study predate the infection). The sample titles of this study are shuffled in the database, so cell type and time point are left out; the donor was told from shared clones. The chain couples TRBV6-5 to TRBJ1-2; there is no confident call for the D gene. The sample taken for sequencing was PBMCs or a T cell subset sorted from them (not recorded which). The CDR3 protein: CASSYSWGASNYGYTF. The DNA sequence reads TGTGCCAGCAGTTACTCTTGGGGAGCTTCTAACTATGGCTACACCTTC.